This passage covers 18 T cell receptor beta chains from one sample sequenced in a study of cytomegalovirus exposure and HLA in healthy donors (dated by TCRdb to the late 2010s). Library preparation was by the immunoSEQ multiplex PCR assay. For the multiplex PCR, a mixture combining 60 forward primers for TCR Vbeta segments and 13 reverse primers for TCR Jbeta segments was used. Imported from immuneACCESS, the table was reduced by TCRdb to in-frame sequences with V and J called. These copies leave out some clones; in studies compared against another copy, an unresolved V gene accounts for under half, and the cause of the remainder is not known. This sample comprises tens of thousands of clones, just under 85% of them detected only once. Around 5.2% of the sample rests with the top ten. Source material: PBMCs. The receptors originated from a woman aged 18-30 years in good health and CMV-seropositive.

This clone showed up just once. The genes are TRBV13 and TRBJ1-6, with 9 positions matching TRBD1. CDR1 is PRHDT and CDR2 is FYEKMQ in the germline V gene (reference sequence). This CDR3 is 16 amino acids long. Trimming removed 5 bases from V and 7 bases from J; junction bases left unmatched: 9. DNA for the CDR3: TGTGCCAGCAGCCCAAGGACAGGGGCGAGGAATTCACCCCTCCACTTT. Translating gives CASSPRTGARNSPLHF.

A word on this clone: The identical CDR3 is also encoded by other nucleotide sequences in the sample. This chain uses TRBV6-6 with TRBJ2-2; D might be TRBD2 (5 bases). V shed 8 bases and J shed 5 bases, with 15 bases lying between them. CDR1 is MNHNY, CDR2 SVGAGI, per germline (reference sequence). This CDR3 is 14 amino acids long. The DNA for the CDR3 is TGTGCCAGCCGACCTATTACGGGAACCGGGGAGCTGTTTTTT. The encoded protein is CASRPITGTGELFF.

The V gene is TRBV9, the J gene TRBJ1-2, with a possible D match to TRBD1 (5 bases). The CDR3 is 14 amino acids. CDR1 SGDLS and CDR2 YYNGEE come from the germline V gene. The V gene lost 2 bases and the J gene lost 6 bases, with 14 bases spanning the gap. The CDR3 nucleotides read TGTGCCAGCAGCGTTGAACCTTCGGGGGATGGCTACACCTTC. Translation gives CASSVEPSGDGYTF.

J is TRBJ1-1 and V is TRBV5-1; perhaps TRBD1 as D (6 bases). This CDR3 comprises 16 residues. V lost 0 bases to trimming and J lost 7 bases, with 19 bases between them. Germline-derived CDR1 and CDR2 are SGHRS and YFSETQ. DNA for the CDR3: TGCGCCAGCAGCTTGGGGAAAAACAGGGATCCCATTGAAGCTTTCTTT. It is translated as CASSLGKNRDPIEAFF.

The chain's CDR3 is CASSHGQVAYEQYF. CDR3 bases: TGTGCCAGCAGCCACGGACAGGTGGCTTACGAGCAGTACTTC. The gene calls are TRBV7-6 and TRBJ2-7; TRBD1 aligns across 7 bases. CDR1 is SGHVS, CDR2 FNYEAQ, per germline. J gave up 4 bases and V 5 bases, and 8 bases lay outside the gene matches. CDR3 size: 14 residues.

The chain carries TRBV13 and TRBJ1-1, with a tentative D call TRBD1 (6 bases). V shed 3 bases and J shed 4 bases, with 9 bases lying between them. Germline V gives CDR1 PRHDT, CDR2 FYEKMQ (reference sequence). CDR3 length: 13 residues. The CDR3 reads CASSFRGSTEAFF. In DNA form, the CDR3 reads TGTGCCAGCAGCTTCAGGGGCAGCACTGAAGCTTTCTTT.

The CDR3 nucleotides read TGTGCCAGCAGTCCCTTTACAGGTGTAATCACTGAAGCTTTCTTT. This translates into CASSPFTGVITEAFF. The chain joins TRBV5-6 to TRBJ1-1; a possible D gene is TRBD1 (5 bases). CDR1 SGHDT and CDR2 YYEEEE come from the germline V gene. Deletions cut 5 bases from V and 4 bases from J, with 18 bases between. This CDR3 is 15 amino acids long. Complete variable domain (other parts from reference TRBV5-6 and TRBJ1-1): DAGVTQSPTHLIKTRGQQVTLRCSPKSGHDTVSWYQQALGQGPQFIFQYYEEEERQRGNFPDRFSGHQFPNYSSELNVNALLLGDSALYLCASSPFTGVITEAFFGQGTRLTVV.

This CDR3 is CAWSGGGDQPQHF. The CDR3 coding sequence is TGTGCCTGGAGTGGAGGGGGCGATCAGCCCCAGCATTTT. V is TRBV30 and J is TRBJ1-5; TRBD1 agrees at 7 bases. Germline CDR1 is GTSNPN and CDR2 is SVGIG (reference sequence). This CDR3 contains 13 residues. The J segment lost 5 bases and the V segment lost 1 base, leaving 2 bases of the junction unmatched.

This chain joins TRBV2 and TRBJ2-1, with 7 bases matching TRBD1. The germline V gene encodes CDR1 SNHLY and CDR2 FYNNEI. Trimming at V came to 5 bases and at J to 12 bases, leaving 10 bases not matched to a gene. CDR3 size: 13 residues. CDR3 sequence reads: CASSRTGIRGQFF. For the CDR3, the DNA is TGTGCCAGCAGTAGGACAGGTATTCGAGGGCAGTTCTTC.

This clone was observed once. V and J are TRBV10-3 and TRBJ2-7, with a tentative D call TRBD1 (6 bases). Germline V gives CDR1 ENHRY, CDR2 SYGVKD. Trimming cost V 5 bases and J 0 bases, with 14 bases left between them. This CDR3 has 15 amino acids. CDR3 residues: CAISNRVQSSYEQYF. Written as DNA, the CDR3 is TGTGCCATCAGTAACAGGGTACAGAGCTCCTACGAGCAGTACTTC.

The chain has TRBV2 and TRBJ1-2; 12 nucleotides match TRBD1. Germline V lookup: CDR1 SNHLY, CDR2 FYNNEI. The CDR3 loop spans 15 amino acids. Germline trimming cut 6 bases from V and 8 bases from J; bases unmatched to any gene: 10. CDR3 sequence (DNA): TGTGCCAGCAGAGATGGGACAGGGGGCGCACGGGGCTACACCTTC. It codes for CASRDGTGGARGYTF.

This clone has a handful of counts. This sequence joins TRBV5-4 and TRBJ2-6, with 12 bases lining up with TRBD1. CDR3 length: 18 residues. V was clipped by 0 bases and J by 2 bases; unmatched bases: 3. Germline values: CDR1 SGHNT, CDR2 YYREEE (reference sequence). The CDR3 region has the DNA TGTGCCAGCAGCTTGGAGGGGACAGGGGGCGCTGGGGCCAACGTCCTGACTTTC. Translating it yields CASSLEGTGGAGANVLTF.

Comment on this clone: The sample holds other DNA sequences that translate to the same CDR3. V is TRBV5-4 and J is TRBJ2-5; 10 bases align to TRBD2. The V segment lost 4 bases and the J segment 4 bases; nucleotides outside the gene matches: 4. Germline CDR1 is SGHNT and CDR2 is YYREEE (reference sequence). This CDR3 region has 14 residues. DNA for the CDR3: TGTGCCAGCAGCCTAGCGGGGGCGGCAGAGACCCAGTACTTC. It encodes CASSLAGAAETQYF. The complete variable domain, with remaining parts taken from reference TRBV5-4 and TRBJ2-5, reads ETGVTQSPTHLIKTRGQQVTLRCSSQSGHNTVSWYQQALGQGPQFIFQYYREEENGRGNFPPRFSGLQFPNYSSELNVNALELDDSALYLCASSLAGAAETQYFGPGTRLLVL.

The chain uses TRBV10-2 and TRBJ2-1; D is ambiguous. V lost 8 bases and J 9 bases, leaving 11 bases between the germline ends. The germline V gene has CDR1 WSHSY and CDR2 SAAADI. The CDR3 is 11 amino acids. In DNA, the CDR3 is TGCGCCAGCGCCCAGATTGGTGAGCAGTTCTTC. This codes for CASAQIGEQFF.

The genes are TRBV5-1 and TRBJ2-7; D is perhaps TRBD1 (6 bases). V was pared by 0 bases and J by 2 bases, with 12 bases between. CDR1 is SGHRS, CDR2 YFSETQ, per germline. The CDR3 is 15 amino acids. The CDR3 here is CASSLGNRDTYEQYF. For the CDR3, the DNA is TGCGCCAGCAGCTTGGGAAACCGGGACACCTACGAGCAGTACTTC.

In its sample, this clone is medium-sized (0.01 to 0.1%). V is TRBV15 and J is TRBJ2-7; D is ambiguous. This CDR3 has 13 residues. Germline V CDR1 and CDR2: LNHNV, YYDKDF (reference sequence). Trimming removed 0 bases from V and 7 bases from J, with 10 bases in between. This chain's CDR3 is CATSRDLSWEQYF. The CDR3 DNA reads TGTGCCACCAGCAGAGATCTCAGTTGGGAGCAGTACTTC. The full variable domain, rest sourced from reference TRBV15 and TRBJ2-7, is DAMVIQNPRYQVTQFGKPVTLSCSQTLNHNVMYWYQQKSSQAPKLLFHYYDKDFNNEADTPDNFQSRRPNTSFCFLDIRSPGLGDTAMYLCATSRDLSWEQYFGPGTRLTVT.

The chain uses TRBV15 and TRBJ1-1, with D possibly being TRBD1 (5 bases). Germline V gene sequence: CDR1 LNHNV, CDR2 YYDKDF (reference sequence). Trimming shortened V by 3 bases and J by 1 base, and 6 bases separated the two germline ends. The CDR3 runs to 13 residues. The CDR3 nucleotides are TGTGCCACCAGCAGCCAGGGGAACACTGAAGCTTTCTTT. This sequence encodes CATSSQGNTEAFF. Full variable domain (rest looked up from reference TRBV15 and TRBJ1-1): DAMVIQNPRYQVTQFGKPVTLSCSQTLNHNVMYWYQQKSSQAPKLLFHYYDKDFNNEADTPDNFQSRRPNTSFCFLDIRSPGLGDTAMYLCATSSQGNTEAFFGQGTRLTVV.

This clone was recorded a few times. The rearrangement uses TRBV5-5 and TRBJ1-1, with D possibly TRBD1 on 5 matching bases. V lost 4 bases, J lost 3 bases, and 16 bases lay in between. CDR1 SGHKS and CDR2 YYEKEE come from the germline V gene (reference sequence). The CDR3 totals 15 residues. CDR3 bases: TGTGCCAGCAGCGTCCGAGGGGAGGTGGACACTGAAGCTTTCTTT. This codes for CASSVRGEVDTEAFF.